Following are 17 T cell receptor beta chains from one sample sequenced in a study of radiation and T cells in renal cell carcinoma. As to time point: blood 2 weeks post-SBRT. Treatment meaning: 15 Gy SBRT to primary tumor, nephrectomy 4 weeks later. The method was immunoSEQ multiplex PCR; TCRdb's version includes in-frame clones alone and lacks a portion of them. The profile shows roughly 28,000 clones, roughly 80% of them singletons. The sequenced sample was blood, obtained from a patient whose treatment included radiotherapy and nephrectomy. The receptors derive from a man aged 55 to 70 with renal cell carcinoma.

The chain joins TRBV15 to TRBJ2-3, with 9 bases aligning to TRBD1. Germline CDR1 LNHNV, CDR2 YYDKDF (reference sequence). The V gene end was trimmed by 2 bases and the J gene end by 8 bases; junction bases not matched to a gene: 11. The CDR3 contains 16 residues. The CDR3 loop reads CATSRPDRGNLATQYF. The CDR3 coding sequence is TGTGCCACCAGCAGACCGGACAGGGGAAACCTGGCTACGCAGTATTTT.

The chain combines TRBV15 with TRBJ2-1; 7 bases fit TRBD2. V lost 4 bases to trimming and J lost 10 bases; unmatched junction nucleotides: 10. This CDR3 spans 14 amino acids. The germline V gene has CDR1 LNHNV and CDR2 YYDKDF (reference sequence). CDR3 in amino acids: CATSKNRLAREQFF. CDR3 DNA: TGTGCCACCAGCAAAAATAGACTAGCAAGGGAGCAGTTCTTC.

The chain has TRBV5-4 and TRBJ2-5, with 7 bases fitting TRBD2. With the DNA end fitting TRBJ2-7 better, the J assignment may be wrong. Germline loops: CDR1 SGHNT, CDR2 YYREEE (reference sequence). This CDR3 has 15 residues. This CDR3 is CASTPLGGSSYEQYF. The CDR3, as DNA: TGTGCCAGCACCCCATTGGGGGGGAGCTCCTACGAGCAGTACTTC.

V gene TRBV21-1 combines with J gene TRBJ2-1; no check of the table's D call, TRBD1, against the DNA was made. TRBV21-1 is noted as a pseudogene. This CDR3 contains 16 residues. The DNA of the CDR3 is TGTGCCAGCACCATCTTACGAGGGACAGGGAGCAATGAGCAGTTCTTC. Amino acids: CASTILRGTGSNEQFF.

The V call is TRBV12-5, the J call TRBJ2-2, with TRBD2 matching over 11 bases. This CDR3 spans 15 amino acids. Trimming cost V 7 bases and J 4 bases; bases outside gene matches: 5. Germline V gene lookup returns CDR1 LGHNT and CDR2 FRNRAP. Here the CDR3 DNA reads TGTGCTAGTGTCGGGACTAGCGGATTCACCGGGGAGCTGTTTTTT. This translates into CASVGTSGFTGELFF. Variable domain in full (rest from reference TRBV12-5 and TRBJ2-2): DARVTQTPRHKVTEMGQEVTMRCQPILGHNTVFWYRQTMMQGLELLAYFRNRAPLDDSGMPKDRFSAEMPDATLATLKIQPSEPRDSAVYFCASVGTSGFTGELFFGEGSRLTVL.

Relative to its sample, this clone is medium-sized. This chain uses TRBV5-8 with TRBJ2-5; D possibly corresponds to TRBD2 (5 bases). V dropped 4 bases and J dropped 10 bases, with 23 bases sitting between them. The CDR3 extends over 15 amino acids. Germline V gives CDR1 SGHTS, CDR2 YDEGEE. CDR3 bases: TGTGCCAGCAGCCGTCGCGCCACCGGGGTGGGGAGCCAGTACTTC. Its protein product is CASSRRATGVGSQYF.

The gene calls are TRBV6-5 and TRBJ2-7; 12 bases fit TRBD2. The CDR3 loop spans 15 amino acids. CDR1 MNHEY and CDR2 SVGAGI come from the germline V gene. V lost 2 bases and J lost 6; bases outside the gene matches: 5. CDR3 loop: CASSYPTSGRSEQYF. In DNA, the CDR3 is TGTGCCAGCAGTTACCCGACTAGCGGGAGATCCGAGCAGTACTTC.

V is TRBV11-3 and J is TRBJ2-1; D might be TRBD1 or TRBD2, each matching 5 bases. Trimming pared 5 bases from V and 7 bases from J, leaving 12 bases between. This CDR3 region has 13 residues. The germline V gene has CDR1 SGHNT and CDR2 YENEEA. The CDR3 DNA is TGTGCCAGCAGCCAAACGAGGGGTAATGAGCAGTTCTTC. It codes for CASSQTRGNEQFF.

V gene TRBV27 combines with J gene TRBJ2-1; 10 bases agree with TRBD2. V was pared by 3 bases and J by 15 bases, with 11 bases of the junction left unmatched. The germline V gene encodes CDR1 MNHEY and CDR2 SMNVEV (reference sequence). The CDR3 contains 14 residues. The CDR3 is CASSLRLAGDQPFF. The CDR3 coding sequence is TGTGCCAGCAGTTTGAGACTAGCGGGCGATCAGCCGTTCTTC.

The rearrangement links TRBV4-1 to TRBJ2-1; possibly TRBD1 for D (5 bases). The CDR3 is made up of 15 amino acids. Germline CDR1 MGHRA, CDR2 YSYEKL. V was cut by 4 bases and J by 5 bases, with 15 bases left in between. CDR3 in amino acids: CASSLTGQGHNEQFF. The CDR3 nucleotides are TGCGCCAGCAGCCTTACTGGGCAGGGCCACAATGAGCAGTTCTTC.

The gene calls are TRBV7-2 and TRBJ2-5; TRBD1 matches at 11 bases. The CDR3 is made up of 18 amino acids. CDR1 is SGHTA and CDR2 is FQGNSA in the germline V gene. The V and J ends lost 1 base and 1 base, in that order; junction bases with no gene match: 8. CDR3 sequence: CASSLVVGQGGLQETQYF. The DNA of the CDR3 is TGTGCCAGCAGCTTAGTTGTGGGACAGGGGGGGCTCCAAGAGACCCAGTACTTC.

CDR3 nucleotides: TGTGCCAGCAGTTCTCTAGCGGCCCGACCCACAGATACGCAGTATTTT. Protein sequence: CASSSLAARPTDTQYF. The chain has TRBV27 and TRBJ2-3, with 7 bases that match TRBD2. CDR1 MNHEY and CDR2 SMNVEV come from the germline V gene (reference sequence). This CDR3 has 16 residues. V was clipped by 4 bases and J by 2 bases; unmatched bases: 9.

This clone appeared a few times. V gene TRBV15 combines with J gene TRBJ2-1; D not certain. This CDR3 is 12 amino acids long. Germline V lookup: CDR1 LNHNV, CDR2 YYDKDF (reference sequence). V was clipped by 7 bases and J by 6 bases, with 10 bases between them. CDR3 sequence: CATKGSSNEQFF. The CDR3 DNA sequence: TGTGCCACCAAAGGATCAAGCAATGAGCAGTTCTTC.

This chain joins TRBV7-2 and TRBJ2-3; 7 positions match TRBD2. CDR1 and CDR2 (germline): SGHTA, FQGNSA. The CDR3 length is 14 residues. Trimming took 8 bases from V and 1 from J; bases not matched to a gene: 6. DNA for the CDR3: TGTGCCAGCGGAAAGACTAGCCGCACAGATACGCAGTATTTT. It encodes CASGKTSRTDTQYF. The full variable domain, with the rest looked up from reference TRBV7-2 and TRBJ2-3, is GAGVSQSPSNKVTEKGKDVELRCDPISGHTALYWYRQSLGQGLEFLIYFQGNSAPDKSGLPSDRFSAERTGGSVSTLTIQRTQQEDSAVYLCASGKTSRTDTQYFGPGTRLTVL.

This sequence joins TRBV7-9 and TRBJ1-6; 7 bases agree with TRBD1. Per germline, CDR1 SEHNR and CDR2 FQNEAQ (reference sequence). The CDR3 extends over 13 amino acids. Trimming took 1 base from V and 16 from J; bases not matched to a gene: 7. CDR3 DNA sequence: TGTGCCAGCAGCTTAGTAACAGGGGATTCACTCCACTTT. Translation gives CASSLVTGDSLHF.

V and J are TRBV18 and TRBJ1-5; D gene unclear. The CDR3 is made up of 14 amino acids. Looked up from germline, CDR1 is KGHSH and CDR2 is LQKENI. V lost 2 bases, J lost 4 bases, and 9 bases lay in between. CDR3 in amino acids: CASSPEAQNQPQHF. The DNA of the CDR3 is TGTGCCAGCTCACCAGAGGCTCAGAATCAGCCCCAGCATTTT.

The J gene is TRBJ2-3, the V gene TRBV15; perhaps TRBD1 as D (6 bases). Germline V gene sequence: CDR1 LNHNV, CDR2 YYDKDF (reference sequence). This CDR3 comprises 15 residues. V lost 0 bases to trimming and J lost 6 bases, with 13 bases between them. CDR3: CATSRDPTGDDTQYF. Here the CDR3 DNA reads TGTGCCACCAGCAGAGATCCGACAGGAGATGATACGCAGTATTTT.